Listed below are T cell receptor beta chains from one sample, sequenced in a study of blood T cell repertoires in COVID-19. TCRdb's copy holds only in-frame clones and misses some; the assay was immunoSEQ multiplex PCR. The sample lists 70,000 to 90,000 clones, around four fifths seen once, with roughly 10% in the top ten. The material sequenced was peripheral blood. The receptors were gathered from a man between 65 and 85 years old with acute or convalescent COVID-19. CDR3s include the opening cysteine and the closing phenylalanine or tryptophan. D genes are given only for firm matches. Clone size is shown for a subset of rows, as once, few, many or a class of expanded clone.

cdr3_length	clone_size	v_call	j_call	d_call	cdr3_aa	cdr3_nt
15	.	TRBV19	TRBJ1-4	.	CATRRSWATNEKLFF	TGTGCCACAAGGAGGAGTTGGGCAACTAATGAAAAACTGTTTTTT
16	.	TRBV4-1	TRBJ1-2	.	CASSQGSWGRDYGYTF	TGCGCCAGCAGCCAAGGGTCCTGGGGGAGGGACTATGGCTACACCTTC
13	.	TRBV12-3/TRBV12-4	TRBJ1-3	TRBD1	CASSLTGANTIYF	TGTGCCAGCAGTTTGACAGGGGCAAACACCATATATTTT
18	.	TRBV6-1	TRBJ2-7	TRBD2	CASSESTLGLAFSYEQYF	TGTGCCAGCAGTGAGTCGACCTTGGGACTAGCCTTCTCCTACGAGCAGTACTTC
11	.	TRBV20-1	TRBJ1-2	TRBD1	CSATGNYGYTF	TGCAGCGCGACAGGGAACTATGGCTACACCTTC
14	.	TRBV2	TRBJ2-3	TRBD2	CASSEQRGVDTQYF	TGTGCCAGCAGTGAACAGCGGGGGGTAGATACGCAGTATTTT
15	.	TRBV5-5	TRBJ1-2	.	CASSLVIRLAYGYTF	TGTGCCAGCAGCTTGGTCATTAGACTAGCCTATGGCTACACCTTC
15	few	TRBV9	TRBJ1-1	TRBD1	CASSVVSRGDTEAFF	TGTGCCAGCAGCGTAGTCTCCAGGGGGGACACTGAAGCTTTCTTT
14	.	TRBV6-5	TRBJ2-5	TRBD1	CASSSTGGGETQYF	TGTGCCAGCAGTTCGACAGGGGGAGGAGAGACCCAGTACTTC
15	.	TRBV5-4	TRBJ2-1	TRBD1	CASSLGTGGYNEQFF	TGTGCCAGCAGCTTGGGGACAGGGGGCTACAATGAGCAGTTCTTC
15	once	TRBV14	TRBJ2-3	.	CASSQVGGPTDTQYF	TGTGCCAGCAGCCAAGTCGGGGGGCCTACAGATACGCAGTATTTT
15	.	TRBV5-1	TRBJ1-3	.	CASSLAGSSGNTIYF	TGCGCCAGCAGCTTAGCGGGAAGCTCTGGAAACACCATATATTTT
12	.	TRBV20-1	TRBJ2-7	.	CSASPATYEQYF	TGCAGTGCTAGTCCAGCGACCTACGAGCAGTACTTC
14	.	TRBV18	TRBJ1-2	.	CASRSLNRDYGYTF	TGTGCCAGCCGCAGCCTAAACCGGGACTATGGCTACACCTTC
15	once	TRBV11-2	TRBJ1-1	.	CASSLRRGERTEAFF	TGTGCCAGCAGCTTGCGACGGGGGGAGAGGACTGAAGCTTTCTTT
16	.	TRBV6-6	TRBJ2-1	.	CASSYDGLAAYNEQFF	TGTGCCAGCAGTTACGATGGGCTAGCTGCCTACAATGAGCAGTTCTTC
16	.	TRBV7-9	TRBJ2-3	.	CASSLVLGRATDTQYF	TGTGCCAGCAGCTTAGTCCTCGGCAGGGCCACAGATACGCAGTATTTT
12	.	TRBV7-8	TRBJ2-2	.	CASSWGLGELFF	TGTGCCAGCAGCTGGGGGCTCGGGGAGCTGTTTTTT